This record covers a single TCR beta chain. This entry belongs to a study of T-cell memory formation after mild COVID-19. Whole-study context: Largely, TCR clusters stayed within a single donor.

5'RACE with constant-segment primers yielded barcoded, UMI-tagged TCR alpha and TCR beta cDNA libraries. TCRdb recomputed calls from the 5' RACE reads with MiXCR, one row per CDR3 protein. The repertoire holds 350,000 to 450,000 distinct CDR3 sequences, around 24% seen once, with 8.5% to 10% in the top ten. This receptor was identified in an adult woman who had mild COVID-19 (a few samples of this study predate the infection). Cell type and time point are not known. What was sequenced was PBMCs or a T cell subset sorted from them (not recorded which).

CDR3 protein: CASSLDSAAGELFF. DNA of the CDR3: TGTGCCAGCAGCCTCGACTCTGCCGCCGGGGAGCTGTTTTTT. This chain connects TRBV7-9 to TRBJ2-2; no reliable D call. Trimming took 5 bases from V and 6 from J, leaving 13 bases between them. This CDR3 is built from 14 residues. From germline, CDR1 is SEHNR and CDR2 FQNEAQ (reference sequence).